These 21 T cell receptor beta chains share one sample of origin, sequenced in a study of CD8+ T cells in alopecia areata. Extracted from the samples, RNA was reverse transcribed into cDNA to serve as the sequencing template. Profiled with immunoSEQ multiplex PCR; TCRdb holds only in-frame clones, not every one. The sample carries 120,000 or so clones, roughly two fifths recorded once. Sequenced: CD4+ T cells sorted from blood. The receptor source for this set is a human donor with alopecia areata.

The rearrangement joins TRBV7-9 to TRBJ2-4, with D hard to call. Looked up from germline, CDR1 is SEHNR and CDR2 is FQNEAQ (reference sequence). The length of the CDR3 is 13 residues. Trimming removed 4 bases from V and 2 bases from J, with 6 bases in between. The CDR3 region is CASSSPSKNIQYF. The CDR3 DNA reads TGTGCCAGCAGCTCCCCGTCCAAAAACATTCAGTACTTC. The full variable domain, its missing parts supplied by reference TRBV7-9 and TRBJ2-4, is DTGVSQNPRHKITKRGQNVTFRCDPISEHNRLYWYRQTLGQGPEFLTYFQNEAQLEKSRLLSDRFSAERPKGSFSTLEIQRTEQGDSAMYLCASSSPSKNIQYFGAGTRLSVL.

This clone was recorded at least ten times. Other DNA sequences in the same sample also yield this CDR3. The chain has TRBV11-2 and TRBJ2-2; no clear D. The CDR3 has 13 amino acids. V dropped 0 bases and J dropped 1 base, with 0 bases sitting between them. Germline assignment: CDR1 SGHAT and CDR2 FQNNGV. CDR3 DNA: TGTGCCAGCAGCTTAGAGAACACCGGGGAGCTGTTTTTT. Translation: CASSLENTGELFF.

The V call is TRBV2, the J call TRBJ2-7, with a possible D match to TRBD2 (6 bases). Per the germline V gene, CDR1 is SNHLY and CDR2 is FYNNEI. CDR3 length: 14 amino acids. V was pared by 2 bases and J by 5 bases, with 13 bases between. The CDR3 protein is CASSEFRGKDEQYF. The DNA of the CDR3 is TGTGCCAGCAGTGAATTCCGGGGGAAAGACGAGCAGTACTTC.

This chain connects TRBV28 to TRBJ2-1; weak D call: TRBD2 (7 bases). The V gene lost 10 bases and the J gene lost 0 bases, with 19 bases spanning the gap. The length of the CDR3 is 16 residues. Per the germline V gene, CDR1 is MDHEN and CDR2 is SYDVKM. The CDR3 region is CAIKNGGALSYNEQFF. For the CDR3, the DNA is TGTGCCATCAAAAATGGGGGGGCTCTCTCCTACAATGAGCAGTTCTTC.

This clone has a count of ten or more. The chain links TRBV5-4 to TRBJ2-5; 8 bases are shared with TRBD1. Germline lookup yields CDR1 SGHNT and CDR2 YYREEE (reference sequence). J was trimmed by 4 bases and V by 3 bases; bases with no gene match: 11. The CDR3 runs to 16 residues. The CDR3 bases are TGTGCCAGCAGCTCGTCCGGGACAGGTTGGGGAGAGACCCAGTACTTC. It codes for CASSSSGTGWGETQYF.

This chain links TRBV7-2 with TRBJ2-7; perhaps TRBD1 as D (6 bases). The CDR3 runs to 15 residues. Trimming left V 5 bases short and J 0 bases short, with 14 bases between. Germline V gene sequence: CDR1 SGHTA, CDR2 FQGNSA. CDR3 bases: TGTGCCAGCAGCCCAACTACAGGGTTCTCCTACGAGCAGTACTTC. The encoded protein is CASSPTTGFSYEQYF.

This clone occurred a few times. The chain carries TRBV7-3 and TRBJ2-1, with D uncertain. The CDR3 runs 15 residues. V was clipped by 3 bases and J by 0 bases, with 9 bases between them. The germline CDR1 and CDR2 sequences are SGHTA and FQGTGA. The CDR3 DNA reads as TGTGCCAGCAGCTTTGAAGTGAGCTCCTACAATGAGCAGTTCTTC. Translating gives CASSFEVSSYNEQFF.

The chain recombines TRBV29-1 with TRBJ2-1; 9 bases match TRBD2. CDR1 is SQVTM, CDR2 ANQGSEA, per germline. This CDR3 spans 12 amino acids. The junction had 9 bases not matched to a gene; V was cut back by 4 bases and J by 14 bases. CDR3 residues: CSVGNSGGPEFF. CDR3 in DNA: TGCAGCGTTGGTAATAGCGGGGGCCCGGAGTTCTTC.

This clone was observed once. This chain uses TRBV30 with TRBJ2-3, with 13 bases identical to TRBD2. The trim removed 0 bases at V and 2 bases at J, leaving 11 bases unmatched. CDR1 and CDR2 (germline): GTSNPN, SVGIG (reference sequence). This CDR3 has 19 residues. The CDR3 nucleotides are TGTGCCTGGAGTGTAAGGAGGACTAGCGGGAGTCTCCTCACAGATACGCAGTATTTT. Translation gives CAWSVRRTSGSLLTDTQYF.

This clone was picked up a small number of times. The CDR3 sequence is CASSLRREAEQFF. In nucleotides, the CDR3 is TGTGCCAGCAGCTTGAGGCGGGAGGCTGAGCAGTTCTTC. The rearrangement links TRBV7-9 to TRBJ2-1; 8 bases line up with TRBD2. V shed 3 bases and J 9 bases; nucleotides not matched to a gene: 4. The germline V gene has CDR1 SEHNR and CDR2 FQNEAQ (reference sequence). The CDR3 sequence is 13 residues long. Complete variable domain (other parts from reference TRBV7-9 and TRBJ2-1): DTGVSQNPRHKITKRGQNVTFRCDPISEHNRLYWYRQTLGQGPEFLTYFQNEAQLEKSRLLSDRFSAERPKGSFSTLEIQRTEQGDSAMYLCASSLRREAEQFFGPGTRLTVL.

The chain joins TRBV7-2 to TRBJ2-7; 9 bases map to TRBD2. Germline-derived CDR1 and CDR2 are SGHTA and FQGNSA. V shed 1 base, J shed 12 bases, and the junction held 16 bases outside the gene matches. The CDR3 extends over 16 amino acids. The CDR3 spells CASSLGPLAGARRGYF. CDR3 coding DNA: TGTGCCAGCAGCTTAGGGCCCTTAGCGGGAGCCCGTCGGGGGTACTTC.

This clone was observed a handful of times. The chain carries TRBV9 and TRBJ2-2; 8 bases line up with TRBD2. Trimming at V came to 6 bases and at J to 5 bases, leaving 12 bases not matched to a gene. Looked up from germline, CDR1 is SGDLS and CDR2 is YYNGEE. The CDR3 runs to 16 residues. This CDR3 is CASTPRVAGYTGELFF. CDR3 coding DNA: TGTGCCAGCACCCCGAGGGTAGCGGGATATACCGGGGAGCTGTTTTTT.

V is TRBV29-1 and J is TRBJ2-3; 15 positions match TRBD2. This CDR3 has 16 residues. Germline CDR1 and CDR2: SQVTM and ANQGSEA. With 7 bases clipped from V and 4 bases from J, the junction kept 9 bases outside the gene matches. CDR3 region: CSARGLAGGSPDTQYF. CDR3 sequence (DNA): TGCAGCGCACGGGGACTAGCGGGGGGTAGCCCAGATACGCAGTATTTT.

The J gene is TRBJ2-7, the V gene TRBV30, with a possible D match to TRBD2 (7 bases). Trimming stripped 2 bases from V and 11 bases from J, with 13 bases between. Germline-derived CDR1 and CDR2 are GTSNPN and SVGIG (reference sequence). The CDR3 extends over 11 amino acids. The CDR3 spells CAWSFRGAEYF. The CDR3, as DNA: TGTGCCTGGAGTTTCCGGGGGGCGGAGTACTTC.

This clone was counted between two and nine times. The identical CDR3 is also encoded by other nucleotide sequences in the sample. The gene calls are TRBV29-1 and TRBJ2-2, with D possibly called TRBD1 or TRBD2 (6 bases each). The CDR3 sequence is 13 residues long. The germline V and J ends were trimmed by 5 bases and 4 bases, with 11 bases remaining between them. Germline CDR1 and CDR2: SQVTM and ANQGSEA. CDR3 bases: TGCAGCGTTAGGGGGGCTGGCACCGGGGAGCTGTTTTTT. This encodes CSVRGAGTGELFF.

The rearrangement joins TRBV28 to TRBJ1-2; 7 bases fit TRBD1. The junction had 5 bases not matched to a gene; V was cut back by 6 bases and J by 7 bases. This CDR3 has 12 residues. Germline values: CDR1 MDHEN, CDR2 SYDVKM. CDR3 coding DNA: TGTGCCAGCAGCCAATACAGGGGTGGCTACACCTTC. It codes for CASSQYRGGYTF.

The rearrangement uses TRBV2 and TRBJ2-3; 10 nucleotides agree with TRBD2. V lost 6 bases to trimming and J lost 11 bases; unmatched junction nucleotides: 2. The CDR3 consists of 11 residues. Germline assignment: CDR1 SNHLY and CDR2 FYNNEI. CDR3 in amino acids: CASRRLAGQYF. The CDR3 DNA is TGTGCCAGCAGGAGACTAGCGGGGCAGTATTTT.

The chain links TRBV28 to TRBJ2-3, with D unclear. Between the trimmed V and J ends, which lost 7 bases and 4 bases, there was a span of 15 bases. The germline V gene has CDR1 MDHEN and CDR2 SYDVKM. The CDR3 runs to 14 residues. CDR3: CASNPLWQPDTQYF. The CDR3 nucleotides read TGTGCCAGCAACCCCTTGTGGCAACCAGATACGCAGTATTTT.

This clone was counted only a few times. The chain joins TRBV12-5 to TRBJ2-1; D gene ambiguous. CDR1 and CDR2 from the germline V gene are LGHNT and FRNRAP. The CDR3 is made up of 12 amino acids. V lost 10 bases, J lost 5 bases, and 12 bases lay in between. CDR3 coding DNA: TGTGCTACCAACCCAGGACACAATGAGCAGTTCTTC. Translation: CATNPGHNEQFF.

The V call is TRBV27, the J call TRBJ2-5; 9 nucleotides match TRBD1. Germline assignment: CDR1 MNHEY and CDR2 SMNVEV (reference sequence). The CDR3 loop spans 14 amino acids. V gave up 5 bases and J gave up 3 bases; unmatched junction bases: 4. The CDR3 region is CASSIRTGEETQYF. CDR3 bases: TGTGCCAGCAGTATCAGGACAGGGGAAGAGACCCAGTACTTC.

This clone has a handful of counts. At the DNA level, this CDR3 is encoded by other sequences in the same sample as well. The chain couples TRBV29-1 to TRBJ2-5; D possibly corresponds to TRBD2 (5 bases). Germline V gene lookup returns CDR1 SQVTM and CDR2 ANQGSEA. This CDR3 contains 12 residues. The V and J ends lost 4 bases and 5 bases respectively, with 11 bases between them. CDR3 nucleotide sequence: TGCAGCGTTGCTCGGGGTGGTGAGACCCAGTACTTC. As protein: CSVARGGETQYF.